The 26 T cell receptor beta chains listed next were all sequenced from one sample in a study of blood T cell repertoires in COVID-19. This table comes from immunoSEQ multiplex PCR, and its TCRdb copy is limited to in-frame clones, with some not included. Among a few hundred thousand clones, around 79% were seen once, and the ten largest hold over 3%. What was sequenced was peripheral blood. The source of these receptors is a woman aged 80 or over with acute or convalescent COVID-19.

This clone was picked up one time. The J gene is TRBJ2-5, the V gene TRBV18; TRBD2 matches 11 bases. The CDR3 extends over 16 amino acids. The V gene's germline CDR1 is KGHSH and CDR2 LQKENI. V dropped 1 base and J dropped 1; count of bases not matched to a gene: 2. DNA for the CDR3: TGTGCCAGCTCACCACTGGGACTAGCGGCCCAAGAGACCCAGTACTTC. Translated: CASSPLGLAAQETQYF.

This chain connects TRBV5-1 to TRBJ2-5, with 8 positions matching TRBD2. Germline-derived CDR1 and CDR2 are SGHRS and YFSETQ. This CDR3 is 15 amino acids long. The V and J ends lost 7 bases and 1 base, in that order; junction bases with no gene match: 9. This CDR3 reads CASGSGLAGQETQYF. For the CDR3, the DNA is TGCGCCAGCGGCTCGGGTCTAGCGGGCCAAGAGACCCAGTACTTC.

About this clone: Since a much larger clone is just one base distant, this may be a read error. Other DNA sequences in this sample translate to the same CDR3. This sequence joins TRBV12-3 or TRBV12-4 and TRBJ1-2; TRBD1 matches at 7 bases. This CDR3 comprises 12 residues. J gave up 4 bases and V 5 bases, and 1 base lay outside the gene matches. The CDR3 is CASSRDSYGYTF. In DNA form, the CDR3 reads TGTGCCAGCAGTAGGGACAGCTATGGCTACACCTTC.

The CDR3 region is CASSPSDRGPNQRNQPQHF. The CDR3 DNA sequence: TGTGCCAGCTCACCATCGGACAGGGGGCCAAATCAGCGCAATCAGCCCCAGCATTTT. V gene TRBV18 combines with J gene TRBJ1-5; 11 bases are a match to TRBD1. The CDR3 covers 19 residues. CDR1 and CDR2 from the germline V gene are KGHSH and LQKENI. With 2 bases clipped from V and 2 bases from J, the junction kept 11 bases outside the gene matches.

The rearrangement joins TRBV6-1 to TRBJ2-7, with a weak D call TRBD2 (6 bases). The CDR3 is 15 amino acids. Germline values: CDR1 MNHNS, CDR2 SASEGT. Trimming left V 0 bases short and J 2 bases short, with 11 bases between. The CDR3 DNA reads as TGTGCCAGCAGTGAAGCATTAGGGACTCCCTACGAGCAGTACTTC. Protein sequence: CASSEALGTPYEQYF.

The V call is TRBV10-3, the J call TRBJ2-3, with D possibly TRBD1 on 8 matching bases. The CDR3 length is 14 residues. Trimming took off 4 bases at V and 12 bases at J, with 20 bases between the two ends. Germline CDR1 and CDR2: ENHRY and SYGVKD. The CDR3 DNA is TGTGCCATCAGTGGCGGGCCCACAGGGGGGGATCAGTATTTT. Protein: CAISGGPTGGDQYF.

The chain is built from TRBV10-3 and TRBJ1-6; 8 nucleotides agree with TRBD1. The CDR3 extends over 14 amino acids. Per the germline V gene, CDR1 is ENHRY and CDR2 is SYGVKD. V lost 6 bases to trimming and J lost 5 bases; unmatched junction nucleotides: 3. In nucleotides, the CDR3 is TGTGCCATCAGGGGGACAGGAAATAATTCACCCCTCCACTTT. This encodes CAIRGTGNNSPLHF.

V is TRBV28 and J is TRBJ2-4, with D tentatively TRBD2 (5 bases). Germline CDR1 MDHEN, CDR2 SYDVKM. CDR3 length equals 13 residues. Trimming left V 6 bases short and J 3 bases short, with 9 bases between. The CDR3 reads CASRDGVKNIQYF. The CDR3 coding sequence is TGTGCCAGCAGAGACGGGGTCAAAAACATTCAGTACTTC.

The chain combines TRBV9 with TRBJ2-5; tentative D call: TRBD2 (6 bases). The V gene's germline CDR1 is SGDLS and CDR2 YYNGEE. This CDR3 spans 17 amino acids. The V end lost 0 bases, the J end lost 4 bases, and 19 bases lay between the germline ends. Here the CDR3 reads CASSVATRADGGETQYF. The CDR3 coding sequence is TGTGCCAGCAGCGTAGCTACGAGGGCAGACGGGGGAGAGACCCAGTACTTC.

This chain's CDR3 is CATSAYKGGWQYF. The CDR3 region has the DNA TGTGCCACCAGCGCCTACAAGGGGGGGTGGCAGTACTTC. The V and J genes are TRBV15 and TRBJ2-7; TRBD2 might be the D (7 bases). This CDR3 has 13 residues. Trimming pared 5 bases from V and 9 bases from J, leaving 17 bases between. Germline V gives CDR1 LNHNV, CDR2 YYDKDF (reference sequence).

The chain combines TRBV7-9 with TRBJ1-1; possibly TRBD1 for D (6 bases). Trimming took off 2 bases at V and 1 base at J, with 8 bases between the two ends. Germline assignment: CDR1 SEHNR and CDR2 FQNEAQ (reference sequence). The CDR3 runs 14 residues. Here the CDR3 DNA reads TGTGCCAGCAGCTTACAGGGGCAGAACACTGAAGCTTTCTTT. Its protein is CASSLQGQNTEAFF.

The rearrangement links TRBV19 to TRBJ1-1, with 9 bases lining up with TRBD1. The CDR3 has 14 residues. V lost 6 bases to trimming and J lost 4 bases; unmatched junction nucleotides: 6. CDR1 LNHDA and CDR2 SQIVND come from the germline V gene (reference sequence). The CDR3 coding sequence is TGTGCCAGTAGCGGGACAGGGTATGGCACTGAAGCTTTCTTT. Translation gives CASSGTGYGTEAFF. Supplemented by reference TRBV19 and TRBJ1-1, the full variable domain reads DGGITQSPKYLFRKEGQNVTLSCEQNLNHDAMYWYRQDPGQGLRLIYYSQIVNDFQKGDIAEGYSVSREKKESFPLTVTSAQKNPTAFYLCASSGTGYGTEAFFGQGTRLTVV.

The chain couples TRBV6-5 to TRBJ1-2; 7 bases fit TRBD1. CDR3 size: 12 residues. Trimming took 4 bases from V and 14 from J; bases not matched to a gene: 10. Germline V gene sequence: CDR1 MNHEY, CDR2 SVGAGI. The CDR3 sequence: CASSSGDSLKTF. CDR3 DNA sequence: TGTGCCAGCAGTTCTGGGGACAGCTTAAAAACCTTC.

The chain has TRBV11-2 and TRBJ2-2; the match to TRBD2 covers 9 bases. The V gene end was trimmed by 6 bases and the J gene end by 5 bases; junction bases not matched to a gene: 10. This CDR3 spans 16 amino acids. Looked up from germline, CDR1 is SGHAT and CDR2 is FQNNGV. The CDR3 protein is CASSPLAGAWTGELFF. For the CDR3, the DNA is TGTGCCAGCAGTCCTTTAGCGGGAGCGTGGACCGGGGAGCTGTTTTTT.

This rearrangement joins TRBV6-1 to TRBJ1-3; D not resolved. Trimming took 0 bases from V and 2 from J, leaving 11 bases between them. This CDR3 spans 16 amino acids. Germline assignment: CDR1 MNHNS and CDR2 SASEGT. The CDR3 nucleotides are TGTGCCAGCAGTGAAGCGGGCTGGGTCCCTGGAAACACCATATATTTT. It translates to CASSEAGWVPGNTIYF.

CDR3 amino acids: CASSYGLAEETQYF. CDR3 bases: TGCGCCAGCAGCTACGGACTAGCGGAAGAGACCCAGTACTTC. The chain joins TRBV5-1 to TRBJ2-5; TRBD2 aligns across 10 bases. The CDR3 is made up of 14 amino acids. V was clipped by 3 bases and J by 3 bases; unmatched bases: 2. Germline CDR1 SGHRS, CDR2 YFSETQ.

This rearrangement joins TRBV3-1 (or the pseudogene TRBV3-2) to TRBJ1-2; D is unclear. Trimming took off 4 bases at V and 4 bases at J, with 13 bases between the two ends. Germline V gene data show CDR1 as LGHDT and CDR2 as YNNKEL (reference sequence). The CDR3 has 14 amino acids. CDR3 sequence reads: CASSLLMAGYGYTF. The CDR3 nucleotides read TGTGCCAGCAGCCTCTTAATGGCGGGCTATGGCTACACCTTC.

The rearrangement joins TRBV19 to TRBJ2-7, with D possibly TRBD2 on 5 matching bases. Germline V gives CDR1 LNHDA, CDR2 SQIVND (reference sequence). Trimming cost V 1 base and J 0 bases, with 7 bases left between them. The CDR3 is 14 residues long. CDR3 coding DNA: TGTGCCAGTAGTATAGTAGGAGGCTCCTACGAGCAGTACTTC. Amino acids: CASSIVGGSYEQYF.

The rearrangement joins TRBV19 to TRBJ1-5; maybe TRBD1 (5 bases). The germline V and J ends were trimmed by 6 bases and 3 bases, with 6 bases remaining between them. The CDR3 loop spans 12 amino acids. CDR1 is LNHDA and CDR2 is SQIVND in the germline V gene (reference sequence). This chain's CDR3 is CASSRVNQPQHF. CDR3 bases: TGTGCCAGTAGCAGGGTCAATCAGCCCCAGCATTTT.

This clone was recorded a few times. The chain carries TRBV11-2 and TRBJ2-3, with D perhaps TRBD2 (6 bases). V lost 1 base to trimming and J lost 8 bases, with 13 bases between them. Germline lookup yields CDR1 SGHAT and CDR2 FQNNGV. The CDR3 sequence is 14 residues long. CDR3 nucleotides: TGTGCCAGCAGCTTAGTGAGGGCGGGGACTACGCAGTATTTT. Translation: CASSLVRAGTTQYF.

CDR3 DNA sequence: TGTGCCAGCAGCCAGCCGGACAGGGCGGTAGATACGCAGTATTTT. Translating gives CASSQPDRAVDTQYF. This rearrangement joins TRBV3-1 (or the pseudogene TRBV3-2) to TRBJ2-3; 8 bases are a match to TRBD1. With V trimmed by 3 bases and J by 5 bases, 7 bases remained unmatched. The CDR3 covers 15 residues. Germline V gives CDR1 LGHDT, CDR2 YNNKEL (reference sequence).

The chain links TRBV12-3 or TRBV12-4 to TRBJ2-2; D unresolved. The CDR3 loop spans 13 amino acids. Between the trimmed V and J ends, which lost 3 bases and 6 bases, there was a span of 8 bases. Here the CDR3 DNA reads TGTGCCAGCAGTTTTGGCCGGGCCGGGGAGCTGTTTTTT. Amino acid sequence: CASSFGRAGELFF.

This clone has more than one count but fewer than ten. The genes are TRBV30 and TRBJ1-5; D remains unclear. This CDR3 comprises 15 residues. The V gene lost 2 bases and the J gene lost 1 base, with 12 bases spanning the gap. Per the germline V gene, CDR1 is GTSNPN and CDR2 is SVGIG (reference sequence). The CDR3 reads CAWSRGQGSNQPQHF. The CDR3 region has the DNA TGTGCCTGGAGTCGGGGTCAAGGCAGCAATCAGCCCCAGCATTTT. Full variable domain (rest looked up from reference TRBV30 and TRBJ1-5): SQTIHQWPATLVQPVGSPLSLECTVEGTSNPNLYWYRQAAGRGLQLLFYSVGIGQISSEVPQNLSASRPQDRQFILSSKKLLLSDSGFYLCAWSRGQGSNQPQHFGDGTRLSIL.

The V call is TRBV4-1, the J call TRBJ1-4, with TRBD1 matching 7 bases. Looked up from germline, CDR1 is MGHRA and CDR2 is YSYEKL. The CDR3 covers 15 residues. V dropped 1 base and J dropped 8; count of bases not matched to a gene: 7. The DNA of the CDR3 is TGCGCCAGCAGCCAAGGCGGAGGGGGCCGAGAAAAACTGTTTTTT. Protein product: CASSQGGGGREKLFF.

The chain carries TRBV20-1 and TRBJ1-1; D is unresolved. There are 11 residues in the CDR3. The V gene lost 6 bases and the J gene lost 5 bases, with 10 bases spanning the gap. CDR1 is DFQATT, CDR2 SNEGSKA, per germline (reference sequence). DNA of the CDR3: TGCAGTGCAATGAGGCGTACTGAAGCTTTCTTT. This gives the protein CSAMRRTEAFF.

This clone showed up just once. This chain connects TRBV19 to TRBJ2-7; D not resolved. Germline assignment: CDR1 LNHDA and CDR2 SQIVND (reference sequence). CDR3 length: 15 amino acids. The V and J ends lost 3 bases and 0 bases respectively, with 12 bases between them. The CDR3 is CASSIRSEVSYEQYF. The DNA for the CDR3 is TGTGCCAGTAGTATTCGGTCTGAGGTCTCCTACGAGCAGTACTTC. Complete variable domain (other parts from reference TRBV19 and TRBJ2-7): DGGITQSPKYLFRKEGQNVTLSCEQNLNHDAMYWYRQDPGQGLRLIYYSQIVNDFQKGDIAEGYSVSREKKESFPLTVTSAQKNPTAFYLCASSIRSEVSYEQYFGPGTRLTVT.